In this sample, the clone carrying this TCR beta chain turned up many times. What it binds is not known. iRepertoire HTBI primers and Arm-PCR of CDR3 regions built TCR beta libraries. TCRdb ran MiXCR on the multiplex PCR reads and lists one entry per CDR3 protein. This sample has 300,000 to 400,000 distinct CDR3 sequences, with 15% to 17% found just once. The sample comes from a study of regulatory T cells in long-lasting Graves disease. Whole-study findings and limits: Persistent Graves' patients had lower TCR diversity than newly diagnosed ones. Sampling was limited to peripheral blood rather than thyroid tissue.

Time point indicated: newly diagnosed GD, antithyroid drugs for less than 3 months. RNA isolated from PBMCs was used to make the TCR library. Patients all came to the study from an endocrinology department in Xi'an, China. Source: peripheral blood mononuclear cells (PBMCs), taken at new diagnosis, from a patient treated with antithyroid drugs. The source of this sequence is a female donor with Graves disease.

CDR3 loop: CASEDRGNSPLHF. CDR3 bases: TGTGCCAGCGAAGACAGGGGGAATTCACCCCTCCACTTT. The chain combines TRBV28 with TRBJ1-6, with 9 bases matching TRBD1. The germline gives CDR1 MDHEN, CDR2 SYDVKM. The length of the CDR3 is 13 residues. J was trimmed by 7 bases and V by 8 bases; bases with no gene match: 3.